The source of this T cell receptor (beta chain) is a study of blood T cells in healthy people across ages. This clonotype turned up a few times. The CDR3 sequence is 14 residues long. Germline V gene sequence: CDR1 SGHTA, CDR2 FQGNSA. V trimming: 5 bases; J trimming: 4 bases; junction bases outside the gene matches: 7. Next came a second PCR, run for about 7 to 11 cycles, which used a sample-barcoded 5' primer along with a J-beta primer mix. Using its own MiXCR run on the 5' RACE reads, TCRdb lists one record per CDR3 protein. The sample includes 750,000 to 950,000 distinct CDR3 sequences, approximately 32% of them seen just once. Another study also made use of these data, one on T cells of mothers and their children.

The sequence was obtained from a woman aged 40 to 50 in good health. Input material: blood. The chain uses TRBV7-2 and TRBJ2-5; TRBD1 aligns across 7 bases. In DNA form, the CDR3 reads TGTGCCAGCAGCCCCCGACAGGGCTTAGAGACCCAGTACTTC. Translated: CASSPRQGLETQYF.